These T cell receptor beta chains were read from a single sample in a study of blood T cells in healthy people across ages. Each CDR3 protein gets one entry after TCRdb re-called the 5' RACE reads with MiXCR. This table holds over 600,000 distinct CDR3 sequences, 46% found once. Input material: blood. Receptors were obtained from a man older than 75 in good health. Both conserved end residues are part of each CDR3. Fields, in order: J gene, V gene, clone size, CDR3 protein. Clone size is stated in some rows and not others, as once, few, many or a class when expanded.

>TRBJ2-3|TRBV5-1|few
CASSFGSRTDTQYF
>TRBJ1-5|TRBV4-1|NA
CASSQDGAGNQPQHF
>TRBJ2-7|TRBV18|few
CASSPPSLAGEQYF
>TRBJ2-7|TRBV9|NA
CASSPRGRDGYEQYF
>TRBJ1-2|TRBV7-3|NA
CASSEIGQGPTNYGYTF
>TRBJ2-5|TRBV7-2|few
CASSTDRYQETQYF
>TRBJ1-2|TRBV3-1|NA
CASSSPQIGRDSATGFYGYTF
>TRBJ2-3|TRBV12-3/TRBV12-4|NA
CASRDVADTQYF
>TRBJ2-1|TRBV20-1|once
CSARGGRAYNEQFF
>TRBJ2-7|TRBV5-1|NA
CASSPTSEAYEQYF
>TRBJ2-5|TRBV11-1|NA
CAGSQRTGPETQYF
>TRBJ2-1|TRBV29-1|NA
CSVGGRGLNNEQFF
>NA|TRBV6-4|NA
CASSTMAGGRNNEQYF
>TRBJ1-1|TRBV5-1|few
CASSLPVGNTEAFF
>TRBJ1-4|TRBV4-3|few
CASSQDGGFLNEKLFF
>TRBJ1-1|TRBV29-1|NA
CSVVGGTPNTEAFF
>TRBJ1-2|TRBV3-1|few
CASSQTTGGSFYGYTF
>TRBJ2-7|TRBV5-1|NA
CASSFGGDYNEQYF
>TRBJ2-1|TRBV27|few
CATPRGAYNEQFF
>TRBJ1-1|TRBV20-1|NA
CSARPQRAPMNTEAFF
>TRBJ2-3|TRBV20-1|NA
CSACVTGTDTQYF
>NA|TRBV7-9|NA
CASSPRGSGRIGSYNEQYF
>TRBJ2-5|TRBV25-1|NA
CASSEFSDWNEQYF
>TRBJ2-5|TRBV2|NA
CTSKAGGQETQYF
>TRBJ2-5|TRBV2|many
CASSEPGSTQYF
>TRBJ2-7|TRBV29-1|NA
CSVGVTGQGDEQYF
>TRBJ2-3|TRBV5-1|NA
CASSRATSGRGTDTQYF
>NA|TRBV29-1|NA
CSVESNEQYF
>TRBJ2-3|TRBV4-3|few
CASSQEKGEPPDTQYF
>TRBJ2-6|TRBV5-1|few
CASSWEAGANVLTF
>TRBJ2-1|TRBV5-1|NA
CASSLIGTMSSYNEQFF
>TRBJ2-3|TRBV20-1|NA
CSASEQGSWEDTQYF
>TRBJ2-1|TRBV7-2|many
CASSLAASGSYNEQFF
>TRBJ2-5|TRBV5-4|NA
CASSSPSGGQETQYF
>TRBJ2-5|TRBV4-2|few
CASSPSSHHETQYF
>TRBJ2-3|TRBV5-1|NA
CASSFQEHTDTQYF
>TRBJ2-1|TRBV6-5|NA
CASSSGLSYNELYF
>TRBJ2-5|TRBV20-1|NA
CSAPPPPGDEQYF
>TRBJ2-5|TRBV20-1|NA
CSPYVADQETQYF
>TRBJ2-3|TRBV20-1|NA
CSAWGGVSTDTQYF